Listed here are 3 T cell receptor beta chains from one sample, sequenced in a study of post-analysis software for immune sequencing data (dated by TCRdb to the mid-2010s). Points the paper makes about the study in general: Significantly higher frequencies in patients than in controls were found for several TRBV segments, including TRBV5-6, TRBV5-1 and TRBV20-1.

The method was PCR. The sequencing machine was an Illumina HiSeq 2500. To reduce PCR and sequencing biases, unique molecular identifiers were built into the TCR beta cDNA libraries. TCRdb reprocessed the public reads (quality trimming at Q25 with fastp, clone calling with MiXCR) and kept in-frame beta chains. CDR3 protein duplicates are merged, each entry listing the most common genes and DNA. This sample has roughly 180,000 distinct CDR3 sequences in its table, and approximately 31% of those were observed once. About 1.6% of the sample is in the top ten clones. Their antigens remain unidentified. The specimen sequenced was blood. All receptors come from a girl aged 10-17 years with multiple sclerosis.

This clonotype was observed a handful of times. The gene calls are TRBV29-1 and TRBJ2-2; 8 bases are a match to TRBD1. The CDR3 runs to 13 residues. Germline values: CDR1 SQVTM, CDR2 ANQGSEA. V shed 4 bases and J 4 bases; nucleotides not matched to a gene: 2. Here the CDR3 DNA reads TGCAGCGTTGGGGACAGGCTCACCGGGGAGCTGTTTTTT. It specifies CSVGDRLTGELFF.

The rearrangement links TRBV12-3 or TRBV12-4 to TRBJ2-3, with TRBD2 matching over 8 bases. The CDR3 is 16 amino acids. Trimming at V came to 3 bases and at J to 0 bases, leaving 5 bases not matched to a gene. CDR3 sequence (DNA): TGTGCCAGCAGTTTGTCCTCTAGCGGGAGCACAGATACGCAGTATTTT. It encodes CASSLSSSGSTDTQYF.

This clonotype has ten or more counts. This chain joins TRBV12-3 or TRBV12-4 and TRBJ2-7, with 11 bases matching TRBD1. This CDR3 has 17 amino acids. V lost 6 bases, J lost 1 base, and 11 bases stayed unmatched. The CDR3 sequence: CASSISAGQGGSYEQYF. The CDR3 DNA reads TGTGCCAGCAGCATTTCAGCGGGACAGGGGGGTTCCTACGAGCAGTACTTC.